This T cell receptor (beta chain) was identified during a study of T cell responses to AZD1222 COVID-19 vaccine. TCRdb's copy holds only in-frame clones and misses some; the assay was immunoSEQ multiplex PCR. Among approximately 130,000 clones listed, roughly 92% were seen once. The CDR3 loop spans 16 amino acids. In germline, CDR1 is SGDLS, CDR2 YYNGEE. With V trimmed by 3 bases and J by 2 bases, 5 bases remained unmatched. This sequence joins TRBV9 and TRBJ1-3, with TRBD1 matching over 10 bases. The source is an adult who received the AZD1222 COVID-19 vaccine. Sequencing was performed on peripheral blood, taken 28 days after the second AZD1222 dose. CDR3 nucleotides: TGTGCCAGCAGCGCCACGGGACAGGGGACTGGAAACACCATATATTTT. It is translated as CASSATGQGTGNTIYF.